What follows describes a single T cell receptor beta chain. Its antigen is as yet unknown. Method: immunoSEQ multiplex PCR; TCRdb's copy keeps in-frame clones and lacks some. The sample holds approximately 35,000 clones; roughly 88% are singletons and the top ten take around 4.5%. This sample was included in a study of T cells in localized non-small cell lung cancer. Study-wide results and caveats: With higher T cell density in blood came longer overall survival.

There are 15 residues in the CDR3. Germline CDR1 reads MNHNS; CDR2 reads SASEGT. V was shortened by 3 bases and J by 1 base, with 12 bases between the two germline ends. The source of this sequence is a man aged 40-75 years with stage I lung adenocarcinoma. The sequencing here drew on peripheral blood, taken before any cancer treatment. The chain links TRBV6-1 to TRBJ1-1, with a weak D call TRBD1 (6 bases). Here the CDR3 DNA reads TGTGCCAGCAGTGACGTGGAAGGGGGGAACACTGAAGCTTTCTTT. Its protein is CASSDVEGGNTEAFF.